This TCR beta chain was sequenced for a study of blood T cell repertoires in COVID-19. Germline V lookup: CDR1 SGHDT, CDR2 YYEEEE. Trimming pared 5 bases from V and 0 bases from J, leaving 14 bases between. This CDR3 region has 16 residues. Living in about two dozen US areas, the participants were between roughly 18 and 89 years of age. Profiled with immunoSEQ multiplex PCR; TCRdb holds only in-frame clones, not every one. The sample holds 350,000 to 550,000 clones, 70% to 90% seen once. The origin of this receptor is a young woman with acute COVID-19. The sample consisted of PBMCs or T cells enriched from blood (not recorded which). V is TRBV5-6 and J is TRBJ1-4; D remains ambiguous. The CDR3 reads CASRMTRKATNEKLFF. CDR3 DNA sequence: TGTGCCAGCAGGATGACACGGAAAGCAACTAATGAAAAACTGTTTTTT.